Shown below are 19 T cell receptor beta chains from a single sample sequenced in a study of shared clonotypes between healthy human individuals. The table came from immunoSEQ multiplex PCR; TCRdb's copy has only in-frame clones and leaves some out. The repertoire holds around 2.1 million clones, with 85% to 95% as singletons. Naive CD8 cells were CD45RO-negative, positively selected for CCR7, excluding terminally differentiated effector memory CD45RA+ cells. The sequenced material came from naive CD8+ T cells from PBMCs. Receptors were obtained from a man aged 18-30 years in good health. Some clones in this sample may be carry-over from other donors' samples.

The chain recombines TRBV7-9 with TRBJ2-1; D perhaps matches TRBD1 (6 bases). Trimming took 7 bases from V and 4 from J, leaving 17 bases between them. The germline gives CDR1 SEHNR, CDR2 FQNEAQ (reference sequence). The CDR3 has 15 residues. This CDR3 is CASTRPVGAYNEQFF. CDR3 coding DNA: TGTGCCAGCACCCGACCCGTGGGGGCGTACAATGAGCAGTTCTTC.

The J gene is TRBJ2-5, the V gene TRBV25-1; a weak D match, TRBD1 (6 bases). V gave up 2 bases and J gave up 0 bases, with 7 bases separating them. The CDR3 length is 14 residues. The V gene's germline CDR1 is MGHDK and CDR2 SYGVNS. As DNA, the CDR3 is TGTGCCAGCAGTGAAAGGGGGTACCAAGAGACCCAGTACTTC. It specifies CASSERGYQETQYF.

The J gene is TRBJ2-7, the V gene TRBV7-8; D is ambiguous. The ends were cut back, 5 bases at V and 1 base at J, with 9 bases in the middle. This CDR3 contains 13 residues. CDR1 and CDR2 (germline): SGHVS, FQNEAQ. The CDR3 sequence: CASSPLLSYEQYF. CDR3 DNA: TGTGCCAGCAGCCCCCTGTTATCCTACGAGCAGTACTTC.

This sequence joins TRBV5-5 and TRBJ1-3; D unresolved. The CDR3 is 16 residues long. Germline V lookup: CDR1 SGHKS, CDR2 YYEKEE (reference sequence). The V end lost 2 bases, the J end lost 9 bases, and 21 bases lay between the germline ends. CDR3 sequence reads: CASSFQATSLGGTIYF. DNA of the CDR3: TGTGCCAGCAGCTTTCAGGCCACTTCTCTCGGTGGCACCATATATTTT.

The chain joins TRBV2 to TRBJ2-5; D is ambiguous. This CDR3 is built from 13 residues. Germline V lookup: CDR1 SNHLY, CDR2 FYNNEI. Trimming took off 2 bases at V and 5 bases at J, with 9 bases between the two ends. The CDR3: CASSERFAETQYF. In nucleotides, the CDR3 is TGTGCCAGCAGTGAAAGGTTTGCCGAGACCCAGTACTTC.

This clone has more than one count but fewer than ten. The chain is built from TRBV19 and TRBJ1-5; 11 nucleotides match TRBD1. Trimming removed 5 bases from V and 6 bases from J; junction bases left unmatched: 6. CDR1 is LNHDA and CDR2 is SQIVND in the germline V gene (reference sequence). The CDR3 runs 15 residues. CDR3 region: CASSRPGTGGQPQHF. The CDR3 DNA follows: TGTGCCAGTAGTCGCCCCGGGACAGGGGGTCAGCCCCAGCATTTT.

On this clone: The same CDR3 can be traced to other DNA sequences in this sample. This sequence joins TRBV28 and TRBJ2-3; 12 positions match TRBD2. V gave up 5 bases and J gave up 6 bases; unmatched junction bases: 3. This CDR3 is 14 amino acids long. Germline values: CDR1 MDHEN, CDR2 SYDVKM. In nucleotides, the CDR3 is TGTGCCAGCAGTCTAGCGGGAGGGCCGGATACGCAGTATTTT. Translation: CASSLAGGPDTQYF.

This rearrangement joins TRBV2 to TRBJ2-6; 11 bases align to TRBD1. V lost 10 bases and J lost 2; bases outside the gene matches: 7. The CDR3 runs 16 residues. The germline V gene has CDR1 SNHLY and CDR2 FYNNEI. The CDR3 region has the DNA TGTGCCATCCCGGGACAGGGGGTGACTGGGGCCAACGTCCTGACTTTC. Translating it yields CAIPGQGVTGANVLTF.

The chain joins TRBV9 to TRBJ2-1; 8 bases map to TRBD1. Germline loops: CDR1 SGDLS, CDR2 YYNGEE. This CDR3 contains 18 residues. V was clipped by 3 bases and J by 9 bases; unmatched bases: 20. The CDR3: CASSEAPGQGLAVGEQFF. The DNA of the CDR3 is TGTGCCAGCAGCGAGGCGCCTGGACAGGGATTGGCGGTAGGTGAGCAGTTCTTC. The full variable domain, in which reference TRBV9 and TRBJ2-1 provide the parts outside the CDR3, is DSGVTQTPKHLITATGQRVTLRCSPRSGDLSVYWYQQSLDQGLQFLIQYYNGEERAKGNILERFSAQQFPDLHSELNLSSLELGDSALYFCASSEAPGQGLAVGEQFFGPGTRLTVL.

V is TRBV5-1 and J is TRBJ2-7; D gene ambiguous. V lost 0 bases to trimming and J lost 0 bases, with 13 bases between them. Per the germline V gene, CDR1 is SGHRS and CDR2 is YFSETQ. There are 16 residues in the CDR3. CDR3 sequence reads: CASSLEGLLSSYEQYF. The CDR3 nucleotides are TGCGCCAGCAGCTTGGAAGGTCTCCTGAGCTCCTACGAGCAGTACTTC.

The chain is built from TRBV5-4 and TRBJ1-2; perhaps TRBD1 as D (6 bases). The CDR3 sequence is 16 residues long. V dropped 3 bases and J dropped 3 bases, with 18 bases sitting between them. Germline CDR1 is SGHNT and CDR2 is YYREEE (reference sequence). The CDR3 DNA reads as TGTGCCAGCAGCTCCGTGTCTTTCGGGGGCGACTATGGCTACACCTTC. Protein: CASSSVSFGGDYGYTF.

The chain couples TRBV6-5 to TRBJ2-1; D gene ambiguous. Germline V gives CDR1 MNHEY, CDR2 SVGAGI. Trimming shortened V by 6 bases and J by 4 bases, and 10 bases separated the two germline ends. This CDR3 comprises 13 residues. The CDR3, as DNA: TGTGCCAGCAGCCCTGTCAGTTACAATGAGCAGTTCTTC. Its translation is CASSPVSYNEQFF.

The rearrangement links TRBV19 to TRBJ2-7; unclear D gene. Trimming cost V 5 bases and J 0 bases, with 14 bases left between them. The CDR3 is made up of 15 amino acids. Germline V gene lookup returns CDR1 LNHDA and CDR2 SQIVND (reference sequence). CDR3 sequence reads: CASSEGIFVSYEQYF. The CDR3 bases are TGTGCCAGTAGTGAAGGGATATTCGTCTCCTACGAGCAGTACTTC. The full variable domain, rest sourced from reference TRBV19 and TRBJ2-7, is DGGITQSPKYLFRKEGQNVTLSCEQNLNHDAMYWYRQDPGQGLRLIYYSQIVNDFQKGDIAEGYSVSREKKESFPLTVTSAQKNPTAFYLCASSEGIFVSYEQYFGPGTRLTVT.

Turning to this clone: The sample contains more than one DNA sequence encoding this CDR3. The V gene is TRBV28, the J gene TRBJ2-7; D is unresolved. The CDR3 sequence is 13 residues long. V was shortened by 1 base and J by 7 bases, with 11 bases between the two germline ends. Germline CDR1 MDHEN, CDR2 SYDVKM. The CDR3 DNA reads as TGTGCCAGCAGTTTATCGGCAGGTGGGGAGCAGTACTTC. It translates to CASSLSAGGEQYF.

A word on this clone: The sample has other DNA sequences that encode this CDR3 too. The chain uses TRBV19 and TRBJ1-4; D call uncertain. CDR3 length equals 11 residues. In germline, CDR1 is LNHDA, CDR2 SQIVND (reference sequence). V was shortened by 7 bases and J by 5 bases, with 5 bases between the two germline ends. The CDR3: CASTGNEKLFF. The CDR3 region has the DNA TGTGCCAGTACGGGAAATGAAAAACTGTTTTTT. The full variable domain, in which reference TRBV19 and TRBJ1-4 provide the parts outside the CDR3, is DGGITQSPKYLFRKEGQNVTLSCEQNLNHDAMYWYRQDPGQGLRLIYYSQIVNDFQKGDIAEGYSVSREKKESFPLTVTSAQKNPTAFYLCASTGNEKLFFGSGTQLSVL.

This chain links TRBV12-5 with TRBJ1-1; 9 bases are a match to TRBD1. CDR3 length: 16 amino acids. CDR1 LGHNT and CDR2 FRNRAP come from the germline V gene. J lost 3 bases, V lost 8 bases, and 13 bases had no gene match. The CDR3 sequence is CASQRERGQGDTEAFF. Here the CDR3 DNA reads TGTGCTAGTCAGAGAGAAAGGGGACAGGGCGACACTGAAGCTTTCTTT.

The rearrangement links TRBV15 to TRBJ2-3; D remains ambiguous. The V end lost 1 base, the J end lost 6 bases, and 8 bases lay between the germline ends. The CDR3 spans 13 residues. Looked up from germline, CDR1 is LNHNV and CDR2 is YYDKDF (reference sequence). The CDR3 DNA reads as TGTGCCACCAGCAGAGGGTCGGCGGATACGCAGTATTTT. It specifies CATSRGSADTQYF. The whole variable domain, filled in from reference TRBV15 and TRBJ2-3, reads DAMVIQNPRYQVTQFGKPVTLSCSQTLNHNVMYWYQQKSSQAPKLLFHYYDKDFNNEADTPDNFQSRRPNTSFCFLDIRSPGLGDTAMYLCATSRGSADTQYFGPGTRLTVL.

The chain combines TRBV19 with TRBJ2-7; 8 nucleotides match TRBD1. The CDR3 loop spans 13 amino acids. The germline CDR1 and CDR2 sequences are LNHDA and SQIVND (reference sequence). V lost 8 bases, J lost 2 bases, and 5 bases stayed unmatched. CDR3 protein: CASSSTGAYEQYF. In DNA form, the CDR3 reads TGTGCCAGTTCATCGACAGGGGCCTACGAGCAGTACTTC.

Details on this clone: This same CDR3 is encoded by further DNA sequences in the sample. The CDR3 DNA reads as TGTGCCAGCAGCTTAGTGGCAGGGAGCTCCTACGAGCAGTACTTC. This codes for CASSLVAGSSYEQYF. This chain uses TRBV7-2 with TRBJ2-7; the D call may be TRBD1 or TRBD2 (5 bases each). Looked up from germline, CDR1 is SGHTA and CDR2 is FQGNSA. This CDR3 contains 15 residues. Deletions cut 1 base from V and 0 bases from J, with 10 bases between.